These 22 T cell receptor beta chains were all obtained from the same sample, sequenced in a study of beta chain features in type 1 diabetes. Study results and limitations: TCRB CDR3s from Type 1 diabetes patients were moderately but significantly shorter in all four CD4+ subsets.

Which antigens these TCRs recognize remains unknown. Isolated RNA was reverse transcribed in full, so expressed TCRB transcripts were sequenced. Produced via immunoSEQ multiplex PCR; TCRdb's table is partial and in-frame only. Of a few hundred thousand clones in the sample, 8% to 10% are singletons; the top ten hold less than 0.65%. The sample was central memory CD4+ T cells from blood. The receptors shown here come from a man aged 30 to 39 with type 1 diabetes.

This clone occurred a few times. V and J are TRBV18 and TRBJ2-7, with D perhaps matching TRBD1 (6 bases). This CDR3 has 13 residues. The germline gives CDR1 KGHSH, CDR2 LQKENI. Trimming stripped 5 bases from V and 5 bases from J, with 13 bases between. The CDR3 loop reads CASSSNRDDEQYF. The CDR3, as DNA: TGTGCCAGCTCATCAAACAGGGACGACGAGCAGTACTTC.

This chain links TRBV7-8 with TRBJ2-7; D not resolved. The CDR3 covers 13 residues. Trimming took off 7 bases at V and 4 bases at J, with 14 bases between the two ends. Looked up from germline, CDR1 is SGHVS and CDR2 is FQNEAQ. The CDR3, as DNA: TGTGCCAGCAACTCGGGTAACATGTACGAGCAGTACTTC. Amino acid sequence: CASNSGNMYEQYF.

The J gene is TRBJ2-5, the V gene TRBV5-1; the D gene is possibly TRBD2 (5 bases). Germline values: CDR1 SGHRS, CDR2 YFSETQ. Deletions cut 0 bases from V and 5 bases from J, with 11 bases between. CDR3 length: 14 residues. The CDR3 loop reads CASSLGISEETQYF. In nucleotides, the CDR3 is TGCGCCAGCAGCTTGGGCATTAGCGAGGAGACCCAGTACTTC.

This clone showed up many times. The V call is TRBV7-9, the J call TRBJ2-1; maybe TRBD2 (6 bases). V was pared by 2 bases and J by 7 bases, with 15 bases between. Germline-derived CDR1 and CDR2 are SEHNR and FQNEAQ (reference sequence). The CDR3 has 15 amino acids. The CDR3 is CASSLWGELGNEQFF. DNA for the CDR3: TGTGCCAGCAGCTTATGGGGGGAACTGGGAAATGAGCAGTTCTTC.

This clone was recorded at least ten times. The chain combines TRBV28 with TRBJ2-5; TRBD2 agrees at 7 bases. Germline assignment: CDR1 MDHEN and CDR2 SYDVKM. V dropped 3 bases and J dropped 5; count of bases not matched to a gene: 15. This CDR3 region has 17 residues. The CDR3 protein is CASSFFPRRRERETQYF. CDR3 DNA: TGTGCCAGCAGTTTTTTTCCCCGCCGGCGGGAGAGGGAGACCCAGTACTTC.

This clone was counted only a few times. The V and J genes are TRBV5-6 and TRBJ2-7, with D possibly being TRBD2 (7 bases). V was shortened by 2 bases and J by 3 bases, with 12 bases between the two germline ends. Germline CDR1 SGHDT, CDR2 YYEEEE. The CDR3 extends over 14 amino acids. In nucleotides, the CDR3 is TGTGCCAGCAGCTTCGGGGGGCGCGTCTACGAGCAGTACTTC. Protein product: CASSFGGRVYEQYF.

This clone was detected ten times or more. The V and J genes are TRBV28 and TRBJ2-1; D may be TRBD1 (6 bases). V gave up 6 bases and J gave up 8 bases, with 17 bases separating them. There are 14 residues in the CDR3. Looked up from germline, CDR1 is MDHEN and CDR2 is SYDVKM. CDR3 loop: CASSRRRGFYEQFF. Here the CDR3 DNA reads TGTGCCAGCAGCCGGAGAAGGGGGTTCTATGAGCAGTTCTTC.

This clone was counted between two and nine times. The V gene is TRBV12-5, the J gene TRBJ1-5; D not certain. There are 13 residues in the CDR3. The germline V gene has CDR1 LGHNT and CDR2 FRNRAP. With 6 bases removed from V and 3 bases from J, the gap between germline ends came to 9 bases. CDR3: CASGPDDNQPQHF. Here the CDR3 DNA reads TGTGCTAGTGGCCCGGACGACAATCAGCCCCAGCATTTT.

Concerning this clone: Germline and junction disagree at one end, which may indicate a read error. The genes are TRBV10-3 and TRBJ2-3; 9 bases are shared with TRBD2. Germline V lookup: CDR1 ENHRY, CDR2 SYGVKD. The CDR3 loop spans 15 amino acids. The DNA for the CDR3 is TGTGCCAGCAGTTACGCGGGAGGGCCCACAGATACGCAGTATTTT. Residues: CASSYAGGPTDTQYF.

V and J are TRBV28 and TRBJ1-1; D might be TRBD1 (5 bases). Trimming removed 1 base at V and 1 base at J, with 10 bases between. CDR1 MDHEN and CDR2 SYDVKM come from the germline V gene. The CDR3 sequence is 15 residues long. The CDR3 reads CASSLFGAGNTEAFF. The DNA for the CDR3 is TGTGCCAGCAGTTTATTTGGGGCCGGGAACACTGAAGCTTTCTTT.

This clone has at least ten counts. The CDR3 spells CASSQEGEQFF. The CDR3 bases are TGTGCCAGCAGCCAAGAGGGTGAGCAGTTCTTC. The chain recombines TRBV4-2 with TRBJ2-1; D gene uncertain. Germline CDR1 LGHNA, CDR2 YNFKEQ. The germline V and J ends were trimmed by 0 bases and 9 bases, with 3 bases remaining between them. This CDR3 region has 11 residues.

This CDR3 reads CASSPGWASGREETQYF. In DNA, the CDR3 is TGCGCCAGCAGCCCGGGGTGGGCTAGCGGGAGAGAGGAGACCCAGTACTTC. This chain uses TRBV5-1 with TRBJ2-5, with 10 bases lining up with TRBD2. V shed 4 bases, J shed 5 bases, and the junction held 14 bases outside the gene matches. Germline CDR1 SGHRS, CDR2 YFSETQ. The CDR3 covers 17 residues. The full variable domain, with the rest looked up from reference TRBV5-1 and TRBJ2-5, is KAGVTQTPRYLIKTRGQQVTLSCSPISGHRSVSWYQQTPGQGLQFLFEYFSETQRNKGNFPGRFSGRQFSNSRSEMNVSTLELGDSALYLCASSPGWASGREETQYFGPGTRLLVL.

V is TRBV2 and J is TRBJ2-5, with D perhaps matching TRBD2 (6 bases). Trimming removed 1 base from V and 8 bases from J, with 20 bases in between. CDR3 length: 16 amino acids. CDR1 is SNHLY and CDR2 is FYNNEI in the germline V gene. CDR3 sequence reads: CASSEEGGLGWETQYF. As DNA, the CDR3 is TGTGCCAGCAGTGAAGAGGGAGGATTGGGCTGGGAAACCCAGTACTTC.

The sample holds a few counts of this clone. This chain uses TRBV28 with TRBJ2-7; D is ambiguous. Germline assignment: CDR1 MDHEN and CDR2 SYDVKM. Trimming cost V 4 bases and J 0 bases, with 16 bases left between them. CDR3 size: 16 residues. The DNA of the CDR3 is TGTGCCAGCAGTTCCTATAGTGGCGGAAGCTCCTACGAGCAGTACTTC. Its translation is CASSSYSGGSSYEQYF.

The V and J genes are TRBV7-2 and TRBJ2-3; D might be TRBD2 (6 bases). Trimming removed 4 bases at V and 3 bases at J, with 11 bases between. The germline gives CDR1 SGHTA, CDR2 FQGNSA. CDR3 length: 14 residues. Written as DNA, the CDR3 is TGTGCCAGCAGCTCGGCAGGGAGGACAGATACGCAGTATTTT. As protein: CASSSAGRTDTQYF.

In its sample, this clone was seen a few times. The genes are TRBV5-1 and TRBJ1-1; maybe TRBD1 (6 bases). The ends were cut back, 4 bases at V and 4 bases at J, with 11 bases in the middle. Germline CDR1 reads SGHRS; CDR2 reads YFSETQ. CDR3 length: 13 amino acids. The CDR3 sequence is CASSQRDTTEAFF. The CDR3 DNA reads TGCGCCAGCAGCCAACGGGACACCACTGAAGCTTTCTTT. The full variable domain, rest sourced from reference TRBV5-1 and TRBJ1-1, is KAGVTQTPRYLIKTRGQQVTLSCSPISGHRSVSWYQQTPGQGLQFLFEYFSETQRNKGNFPGRFSGRQFSNSRSEMNVSTLELGDSALYLCASSQRDTTEAFFGQGTRLTVV.

This chain connects TRBV18 to TRBJ1-1; unclear D gene. This CDR3 contains 14 residues. Trimming stripped 2 bases from V and 3 bases from J, with 10 bases between. Germline assignment: CDR1 KGHSH and CDR2 LQKENI. The CDR3 DNA reads TGTGCCAGCTCACCAGCTATAGGCCACACTGAAGCTTTCTTT. It yields the protein CASSPAIGHTEAFF.

This clone showed up many times. The V call is TRBV18, the J call TRBJ1-1; D is unclear. This CDR3 spans 12 amino acids. Trimming pared 3 bases from V and 11 bases from J, leaving 13 bases between. CDR1 is KGHSH and CDR2 is LQKENI in the germline V gene. CDR3 nucleotide sequence: TGTGCCAGCTCACCGACCGTGGTTGATGCTTTCTTT. The encoded protein is CASSPTVVDAFF.

Of note for this clone: The sample holds other DNA sequences that translate to the same CDR3. The chain has TRBV5-1 and TRBJ1-2; D remains unclear. Trimming stripped 0 bases from V and 4 bases from J, with 10 bases between. The CDR3 runs 14 residues. Germline assignment: CDR1 SGHRS and CDR2 YFSETQ. The CDR3: CASSLEQTFYGYTF. Here the CDR3 DNA reads TGCGCCAGCAGCTTGGAGCAGACGTTCTATGGCTACACCTTC.

This clone was seen ten or more times. The chain uses TRBV28 and TRBJ2-1; D might be TRBD2 (5 bases). This CDR3 comprises 14 residues. In germline, CDR1 is MDHEN, CDR2 SYDVKM. Trimming left V 7 bases short and J 2 bases short, with 12 bases between. The CDR3 is CASTPGSAYNEQFF. The CDR3 DNA reads as TGTGCCAGCACCCCGGGGTCCGCCTACAATGAGCAGTTCTTC.

Details on this clone: Other DNA sequences of this sample code for an identical CDR3. V is TRBV7-2 and J is TRBJ2-7; 11 bases are a match to TRBD2. Per the germline V gene, CDR1 is SGHTA and CDR2 is FQGNSA. V lost 0 bases to trimming and J lost 3 bases; unmatched junction nucleotides: 1. The CDR3 contains 15 residues. CDR3 DNA sequence: TGTGCCAGCAGCTTAGCGGGGACTAGCGGCTACGAGCAGTACTTC. It encodes CASSLAGTSGYEQYF.

This clone has just a few counts. With a far larger clone one base away, a read error is the likely cause. The sample carries other DNA sequences with the same CDR3. V is TRBV4-1 and J is TRBJ2-4, with TRBD2 matching over 11 bases. Germline V lookup: CDR1 MGHRA, CDR2 YSYEKL. Trimming cost V 5 bases and J 8 bases; bases outside gene matches: 8. This CDR3 region has 15 residues. CDR3 sequence (DNA): TGCGCCAGCAGCAATAGCGGGAGGGCCGGAGACATTCAGTACTTC. Its protein product is CASSNSGRAGDIQYF.